This T cell receptor beta chain was observed in a study of blood T cell repertoires in COVID-19. Study context: T cells, B-cell-depleted T cells, or PBMCs provided the cDNA or gDNA that served as material.

In the original workflow: Nucleated cell counts were estimated from reference gene primer amplification. The table came from immunoSEQ multiplex PCR; TCRdb's copy has only in-frame clones and leaves some out. D and trimming were read from the DNA, whereas the V and J calls and clone size are those reported in that table. In the table there are about 220,000 clones, 82% of which are singletons. The study assigned cohorts using participant-reported clinical history. Resolution of symptoms, clearance, or two negative PCRs was present in recovered Cohort 3 donors. The TCR sequence derives from a woman aged 60-75 years who had recovered from COVID-19. The sequenced sample consisted of PBMCs or T cells enriched from blood (not recorded which).

The CDR3 nucleotides are TGTGCCAGCAGCCCCAGCGGGGGGGCCTGGGATACGCAGTATTTT. The encoded protein is CASSPSGGAWDTQYF. The gene calls are TRBV5-6 and TRBJ2-3, with 10 bases fitting TRBD2. The V and J ends lost 4 bases and 6 bases, in that order; junction bases with no gene match: 8. The length of the CDR3 is 15 residues. Germline assignment: CDR1 SGHDT and CDR2 YYEEEE. Based on the CDR3 plus reference TRBV5-6 and TRBJ2-3, the full variable domain is DAGVTQSPTHLIKTRGQQVTLRCSPKSGHDTVSWYQQALGQGPQFIFQYYEEEERQRGNFPDRFSGHQFPNYSSELNVNALLLGDSALYLCASSPSGGAWDTQYFGPGTRLTVL.